This T cell receptor (beta chain) was profiled in a study of cytomegalovirus exposure and HLA in healthy donors. The count of this clone is one. No antigen is known for it. Trimming removed 1 base from V and 0 bases from J; junction bases left unmatched: 10. The germline gives CDR1 LNHDA, CDR2 SQIVND (reference sequence). There are 18 residues in the CDR3. Findings and limits, study-wide: The study put 150 or so TCR beta chains on its list as cytomegalovirus-associated. Being productive about 87% or about 30% of the time was typical of most TCR beta V segments in an earlier analysis. In a later analysis, V- and J-gene trimming of beta chains associated with a DCLRE1C missense variant, replicated independently. As a later analysis revealed, the rate of TCR association differed by HLA locus, with DRB1 most and HLA-C fewest.

Primers for the PCR totalled 60 Vbeta and 13 Jbeta. Some clones are missing from TCRdb's copy, which holds only in-frame ones; the method was immunoSEQ multiplex PCR. The sample lists about 150,000 clones; 60% to 80% were seen once. The chain uses TRBV19 and TRBJ1-1, with 8 bases aligning to TRBD1. The specimen sequenced was PBMCs. This sequence originates from a woman aged 25 to 45 in good health and CMV-seronegative. DNA of the CDR3: TGTGCCAGTAGTATAGTGGCCGGACAGGGCCTCTTGAACACTGAAGCTTTCTTT. This encodes CASSIVAGQGLLNTEAFF. Full variable domain (rest looked up from reference TRBV19 and TRBJ1-1): DGGITQSPKYLFRKEGQNVTLSCEQNLNHDAMYWYRQDPGQGLRLIYYSQIVNDFQKGDIAEGYSVSREKKESFPLTVTSAQKNPTAFYLCASSIVAGQGLLNTEAFFGQGTRLTVV.